This entry lists 32 T cell receptor beta chains sequenced from one sample in a study of blood T cell repertoires in COVID-19 (dated by TCRdb to 2020 to 2021). Preparation of the library involved the immunoSEQ multiplex PCR assay. TCRdb's version of the immuneACCESS table is confined to in-frame rearrangements and falls short of the full clone set. An unresolved V gene accounts for under half of the shortfall where checked; the remainder is of unknown origin. Counted in this sample were approximately 280,000 clones; approximately 90% of them appeared once. The ten most abundant clones make up roughly 5% of the sample. The sequencing sample was made of peripheral blood. These receptors originate from a middle-aged man with acute or convalescent COVID-19.

The J gene is TRBJ2-2, the V gene TRBV24-1, with D maybe TRBD2 (5 bases). CDR3 length equals 15 residues. V lost 4 bases, J lost 4 bases, and 12 bases lay in between. Germline CDR1 is KGHDR and CDR2 is SFDVKD. The CDR3 is CATSDPSRVTGELFF. CDR3 sequence (DNA): TGTGCCACCAGTGACCCTAGCAGAGTCACCGGGGAGCTGTTTTTT.

The rearrangement uses TRBV11-2 and TRBJ1-2; 8 bases are shared with TRBD1. The CDR3 is made up of 12 amino acids. V shed 4 bases, J shed 8 bases, and the junction held 3 bases outside the gene matches. Per germline, CDR1 SGHAT and CDR2 FQNNGV. CDR3: CASSYRDRGYTF. In DNA form, the CDR3 reads TGTGCCAGCAGCTACCGGGACAGGGGCTACACCTTC.

The chain has TRBV7-2 and TRBJ1-2; D call uncertain. The CDR3 is made up of 13 amino acids. V lost 8 bases and J 5 bases, leaving 15 bases between the germline ends. Germline CDR1 is SGHTA and CDR2 is FQGNSA. The CDR3 sequence: CASLQQTTYGYTF. Written as DNA, the CDR3 is TGTGCCAGCCTACAGCAGACTACGTATGGCTACACCTTC.

The chain has TRBV5-1 and TRBJ2-2, with D unresolved. The germline V gene has CDR1 SGHRS and CDR2 YFSETQ. The CDR3 runs to 13 residues. V was pared by 4 bases and J by 6 bases, with 10 bases between. The CDR3 is CASSPLRAGELFF. The CDR3 nucleotides read TGCGCCAGCAGCCCCTTGCGAGCCGGGGAGCTGTTTTTT. The full variable domain, rest sourced from reference TRBV5-1 and TRBJ2-2, is KAGVTQTPRYLIKTRGQQVTLSCSPISGHRSVSWYQQTPGQGLQFLFEYFSETQRNKGNFPGRFSGRQFSNSRSEMNVSTLELGDSALYLCASSPLRAGELFFGEGSRLTVL.

This chain joins TRBV3-1 (or the pseudogene TRBV3-2) and TRBJ1-5, with D possibly matching TRBD1 (6 bases). V was clipped by 2 bases and J by 4 bases, with 9 bases between them. The length of the CDR3 is 14 residues. Looked up from germline, CDR1 is LGHDT and CDR2 is YNNKEL (reference sequence). The chain's CDR3 is CASSQYGQNQPQHF. Here the CDR3 DNA reads TGTGCCAGCAGCCAATATGGACAGAATCAGCCCCAGCATTTT.

This clone was picked up one time. CDR3 nucleotides: TGTGCCAGCCTGGCGGGCGGGGGGGCTCTAACAGATACGCAGTATTTT. It yields the protein CASLAGGGALTDTQYF. The rearrangement links TRBV11-2 to TRBJ2-3, with 9 bases lining up with TRBD2. Trimming at V came to 8 bases and at J to 3 bases, leaving 12 bases not matched to a gene. This CDR3 comprises 16 residues. Per the germline V gene, CDR1 is SGHAT and CDR2 is FQNNGV.

The chain is built from TRBV14 and TRBJ2-3; no firm D call. Trimming took off 3 bases at V and 9 bases at J, with 7 bases between the two ends. Germline CDR1 is SGHDN and CDR2 is FVKESK. The CDR3 totals 11 residues. The CDR3 loop is CASSQTLTQYF. The CDR3 coding sequence is TGTGCCAGCAGCCAGACTTTAACGCAGTATTTT.

This chain connects TRBV5-1 to TRBJ1-1; 8 positions agree with TRBD1. The CDR3 is 14 amino acids. V lost 3 bases and J lost 8; bases outside the gene matches: 9. Germline values: CDR1 SGHRS, CDR2 YFSETQ. CDR3: CASSYGTGLREAFF. The CDR3 DNA follows: TGCGCCAGCAGCTACGGGACAGGCCTTAGGGAAGCTTTCTTT.

The V and J genes are TRBV3-1 (or the pseudogene TRBV3-2) and TRBJ2-1; 9 bases are a match to TRBD1. This CDR3 has 16 residues. Trimming at V came to 4 bases and at J to 5 bases, leaving 9 bases not matched to a gene. CDR1 and CDR2 (germline): LGHDT, YNNKEL (reference sequence). CDR3 sequence (DNA): TGTGCCAGCAGCCTCTACACCGGGACAGGGAACAATGAGCAGTTCTTC. Translating gives CASSLYTGTGNNEQFF.

The chain links TRBV6-1 to TRBJ2-3; TRBD1 matches 7 bases. J lost 0 bases, V lost 2 bases, and 2 bases had no gene match. Looked up from germline, CDR1 is MNHNS and CDR2 is SASEGT. There are 15 residues in the CDR3. Here the CDR3 reads CASSERGRSTDTQYF. The CDR3 region has the DNA TGTGCCAGCAGTGAAAGGGGGCGAAGCACAGATACGCAGTATTTT.

The chain uses TRBV19 and TRBJ1-4; 8 bases fit TRBD1. The CDR3 is 17 amino acids. Unmatched junction bases numbered 9, after V lost 4 bases and J lost 2 bases. CDR1 is LNHDA and CDR2 is SQIVND in the germline V gene (reference sequence). The CDR3 sequence: CASSTWDRSGTNEKLFF. Here the CDR3 DNA reads TGTGCCAGTAGTACCTGGGACAGGTCAGGGACTAATGAAAAACTGTTTTTT.

The chain is built from TRBV15 and TRBJ2-7; 8 nucleotides match TRBD1. The CDR3 consists of 13 residues. Per the germline V gene, CDR1 is LNHNV and CDR2 is YYDKDF (reference sequence). After removal of 5 bases from V and 2 bases from J, the junction contained 2 bases not matched to a gene. The CDR3: CATSLDRAYEQYF. CDR3 bases: TGTGCCACCAGCCTGGACAGGGCCTACGAGCAGTACTTC.

This chain links TRBV5-6 with TRBJ2-3, with D perhaps TRBD1 (6 bases). V was pared by 0 bases and J by 5 bases, with 7 bases between. The CDR3 spans 13 residues. Germline CDR1 SGHDT, CDR2 YYEEEE. The chain's CDR3 is CASSLGDKDTQYF. The CDR3 region has the DNA TGTGCCAGCAGCTTGGGGGACAAAGATACGCAGTATTTT.

The chain uses TRBV5-1 and TRBJ1-3; weak D call: TRBD1 (5 bases). Germline V CDR1 and CDR2: SGHRS, YFSETQ. Trimming shortened V by 3 bases and J by 0 bases, and 13 bases separated the two germline ends. The CDR3 spans 16 residues. CDR3 DNA sequence: TGCGCCAGCAGCTCCCTCGGGGGATTCTCTGGAAACACCATATATTTT. Its protein product is CASSSLGGFSGNTIYF.

The V call is TRBV27, the J call TRBJ2-3; TRBD1 is a possible D gene (5 bases). Germline V gives CDR1 MNHEY, CDR2 SMNVEV (reference sequence). With 3 bases removed from V and 4 bases from J, the gap between germline ends came to 17 bases. The CDR3 has 16 residues. In nucleotides, the CDR3 is TGTGCCAGCAGTTTGACAGCCCCCCCGACGCCAGATACGCAGTATTTT. Its translation: CASSLTAPPTPDTQYF.

This chain links TRBV19 with TRBJ1-2; TRBD1 might be the D (6 bases). Trimming left V 5 bases short and J 8 bases short, with 15 bases between. Germline CDR1 reads LNHDA; CDR2 reads SQIVND (reference sequence). This CDR3 region has 13 residues. DNA for the CDR3: TGTGCCAGTAGTGTCACTACAGGGAAAGGCTACACCTTC. This sequence encodes CASSVTTGKGYTF.

This sequence joins TRBV5-1 and TRBJ2-3, with a weak D call TRBD1 (5 bases). Germline values: CDR1 SGHRS, CDR2 YFSETQ. This CDR3 region has 15 residues. V gave up 1 base and J gave up 0 bases, with 9 bases separating them. CDR3 nucleotides: TGCGCCAGCAGCTTGAGTGGGGCTAGCACAGATACGCAGTATTTT. Protein: CASSLSGASTDTQYF.

In its sample, this clone was seen once. The chain carries TRBV19 and TRBJ2-3; D possibly corresponds to TRBD2 (5 bases). Trimming took 7 bases from V and 5 from J, leaving 13 bases between them. CDR3 length equals 13 residues. Per germline, CDR1 LNHDA and CDR2 SQIVND (reference sequence). CDR3 protein: CASKGSEGDTQYF. CDR3 sequence (DNA): TGTGCCAGTAAAGGCTCCGAGGGAGATACGCAGTATTTT.

The chain uses TRBV5-6 and TRBJ1-5; D gene unclear. Trimming removed 3 bases from V and 3 bases from J, with 7 bases in between. CDR1 SGHDT and CDR2 YYEEEE come from the germline V gene. The length of the CDR3 is 13 residues. The CDR3 region is CASSYTINQPQHF. CDR3 sequence (DNA): TGTGCCAGCAGCTACACCATCAATCAGCCCCAGCATTTT.

The chain employs TRBV18 and TRBJ1-2; maybe TRBD1 (6 bases). With 2 bases removed from V and 2 bases from J, the gap between germline ends came to 12 bases. Germline V gene sequence: CDR1 KGHSH, CDR2 LQKENI. The CDR3 is made up of 15 amino acids. CDR3: CASSPTTGLNYGYTF. CDR3 coding DNA: TGTGCCAGCTCACCAACGACAGGTTTAAACTATGGCTACACCTTC.

This clone was counted a single time. This rearrangement joins TRBV5-1 to TRBJ2-3; D unclear. The V gene lost 4 bases and the J gene lost 0 bases, with 9 bases spanning the gap. This CDR3 is built from 14 residues. Per the germline V gene, CDR1 is SGHRS and CDR2 is YFSETQ. In nucleotides, the CDR3 is TGCGCCAGCAGCCTAGGAACTAGCACAGATACGCAGTATTTT. Translated: CASSLGTSTDTQYF.

In DNA, the CDR3 is TGTGCCAGCAGCCCCGACAGGGGGATTCACTATGGCTACACCTTC. It translates to CASSPDRGIHYGYTF. The V gene is TRBV7-2, the J gene TRBJ1-2, with 9 bases aligning to TRBD1. Germline lookup yields CDR1 SGHTA and CDR2 FQGNSA. Trimming cost V 5 bases and J 3 bases; bases outside gene matches: 7. There are 15 residues in the CDR3. Variable domain in full (rest from reference TRBV7-2 and TRBJ1-2): GAGVSQSPSNKVTEKGKDVELRCDPISGHTALYWYRQSLGQGLEFLIYFQGNSAPDKSGLPSDRFSAERTGGSVSTLTIQRTQQEDSAVYLCASSPDRGIHYGYTFGSGTRLTVV.

The V and J genes are TRBV27 and TRBJ2-6; tentative D call: TRBD2 (6 bases). V was trimmed by 3 bases and J by 0 bases, leaving 12 bases between them. Germline assignment: CDR1 MNHEY and CDR2 SMNVEV (reference sequence). The CDR3 length is 17 residues. CDR3 protein: CASSFRDSISGANVLTF. CDR3 coding DNA: TGTGCCAGCAGTTTTAGGGACTCCATCTCTGGGGCCAACGTCCTGACTTTC.

The rearrangement links TRBV2 to TRBJ2-2, with D possibly TRBD2 on 6 matching bases. CDR3 size: 15 residues. Germline V gene data show CDR1 as SNHLY and CDR2 as FYNNEI. The V and J ends lost 3 bases and 3 bases respectively, with 11 bases between them. Here the CDR3 DNA reads TGTGCCAGCAGTGAGGGGGGTAGGGACACCGGGGAGCTGTTTTTT. Amino acid sequence: CASSEGGRDTGELFF.

The chain recombines TRBV4-1 with TRBJ1-6, with 7 nucleotides matching TRBD1. The trim removed 0 bases at V and 9 bases at J, leaving 5 bases unmatched. The germline V gene has CDR1 MGHRA and CDR2 YSYEKL. The CDR3 is 15 amino acids. The CDR3 here is CASSQDPTGASPLHF. The CDR3 DNA sequence: TGCGCCAGCAGCCAAGACCCCACAGGGGCTTCACCCCTCCACTTT.

The chain links TRBV5-1 to TRBJ1-2, with D possibly matching TRBD1 (5 bases). The ends were cut back, 1 base at V and 0 bases at J, with 10 bases in the middle. Germline CDR1 SGHRS, CDR2 YFSETQ. The CDR3 has 15 residues. Here the CDR3 reads CASSLNAGANYGYTF. In DNA form, the CDR3 reads TGCGCCAGCAGCTTGAATGCGGGGGCTAACTATGGCTACACCTTC.

This rearrangement joins TRBV5-6 to TRBJ2-7; D is unclear. The V end was cut by 1 base, the J end by 9 bases, with 5 bases between. The CDR3 length is 10 residues. Germline V CDR1 and CDR2: SGHDT, YYEEEE. CDR3 sequence (DNA): TGTGCCAGCAGCTTGTCGGGGCAGTACTTC. Translated: CASSLSGQYF.

The chain has TRBV19 and TRBJ2-3, with D possibly TRBD1 on 5 matching bases. Trimming left V 6 bases short and J 6 bases short, with 16 bases between. The CDR3 spans 14 residues. Germline CDR1 LNHDA, CDR2 SQIVND (reference sequence). The CDR3: CASRKGAQVDTQYF. The DNA for the CDR3 is TGTGCCAGTAGGAAAGGGGCCCAAGTGGATACGCAGTATTTT.

With respect to this clone: The junction departs from the called germline gene at one end, perhaps through a read error. The chain carries TRBV5-4 and TRBJ2-1; TRBD1 matches at 8 bases. The V gene's germline CDR1 is SGHNT and CDR2 YYREEE (reference sequence). The CDR3 is made up of 14 amino acids. The CDR3: CASSLDRDLMTQFF. In DNA, the CDR3 is TGTGCCAGCAGTTTGGACAGGGATCTAATGACGCAGTTCTTC.

The genes are TRBV5-1 and TRBJ1-1; D might be TRBD1 (6 bases). Germline-derived CDR1 and CDR2 are SGHRS and YFSETQ. CDR3 length equals 14 residues. With 3 bases removed from V and 2 bases from J, the gap between germline ends came to 11 bases. The CDR3 bases are TGCGCCAGCAGCTCCCTCGGGACAAACACTGAAGCTTTCTTT. Encoded protein: CASSSLGTNTEAFF.

The V gene is TRBV30, the J gene TRBJ1-1, with D unclear. Between the trimmed V and J ends, which lost 5 bases and 3 bases, there was a span of 10 bases. This CDR3 spans 12 amino acids. Germline lookup yields CDR1 GTSNPN and CDR2 SVGIG (reference sequence). CDR3 bases: TGTGCCTGGGGGAGGTTGGACACTGAAGCTTTCTTT. Protein product: CAWGRLDTEAFF.

This clone was recorded many times. Here the CDR3 reads CASSLKRGYQETQYF. DNA of the CDR3: TGTGCCAGCAGCTTAAAGCGGGGGTACCAAGAGACCCAGTACTTC. This sequence joins TRBV7-8 and TRBJ2-5; TRBD2 matches at 8 bases. Trimming cost V 2 bases and J 0 bases; bases outside gene matches: 2. The CDR3 is made up of 15 amino acids. Germline V gives CDR1 SGHVS, CDR2 FQNEAQ.